The next 20 T cell receptor beta chains were all read from a single sample in a study of blood T cell repertoires in COVID-19. The protocol was immunoSEQ multiplex PCR, while the TCRdb copy is restricted to in-frame clones and leaves out a portion. The table includes under 250,000 clones, about nine tenths detected once. The sample comprised PBMCs or T cells enriched from blood (not recorded which). All receptors come from a woman between 25 and 40 years old with acute COVID-19.

A remark on this clone: The junction differs from germline at one of its ends, possibly a read error. This sequence joins TRBV5-4 and TRBJ2-3; 8 bases align to TRBD2. Germline assignment: CDR1 SGHNT and CDR2 YYREEE (reference sequence). The CDR3 has 14 amino acids. The CDR3 DNA reads as TGTGCCAGCAGTTTGGGACTAGGCACAGATACGCAGTATTTT. Encoded protein: CASSLGLGTDTQYF.

This chain joins TRBV9 and TRBJ2-1; 7 nucleotides line up with TRBD2. In germline, CDR1 is SGDLS, CDR2 YYNGEE. The V segment lost 4 bases and the J segment 2 bases; nucleotides outside the gene matches: 6. The length of the CDR3 is 15 residues. The CDR3 loop reads CASSTSGAAYNEQFF. The CDR3 nucleotides are TGTGCCAGCAGCACCAGCGGGGCTGCCTACAATGAGCAGTTCTTC.

This chain links TRBV13 with TRBJ1-2; unclear D gene. Germline values: CDR1 PRHDT, CDR2 FYEKMQ (reference sequence). This CDR3 spans 14 amino acids. V lost 3 bases and J 0 bases, leaving 8 bases between the germline ends. CDR3 sequence reads: CASSFGGANYGYTF. The CDR3 DNA follows: TGTGCCAGCAGCTTTGGCGGAGCTAACTATGGCTACACCTTC. The full variable domain, rest sourced from reference TRBV13 and TRBJ1-2, is AAGVIQSPRHLIKEKRETATLKCYPIPRHDTVYWYQQGPGQDPQFLISFYEKMQSDKGSIPDRFSAQQFSDYHSELNMSSLELGDSALYFCASSFGGANYGYTFGSGTRLTVV.

The chain links TRBV6-5 to TRBJ1-2; D is uncertain. The V gene lost 8 bases and the J gene lost 4 bases, with 14 bases spanning the gap. In germline, CDR1 is MNHEY, CDR2 SVGAGI. This CDR3 comprises 13 residues. CDR3 nucleotide sequence: TGTGCCAGCGTACTCTCGCCGGTCTATGGCTACACCTTC. It yields the protein CASVLSPVYGYTF.

The rearrangement uses TRBV19 and TRBJ2-5; D might be TRBD1 (6 bases). V dropped 7 bases and J dropped 1 base, with 10 bases sitting between them. This CDR3 is built from 13 residues. The germline V gene encodes CDR1 LNHDA and CDR2 SQIVND (reference sequence). CDR3 nucleotides: TGTGCCAGTAACACAGGGTTCCAAGAGACCCAGTACTTC. Amino acid sequence: CASNTGFQETQYF.

In this sample, this clone turned up once. The rearrangement uses TRBV5-1 and TRBJ1-4, with 10 bases fitting TRBD1. V dropped 3 bases and J dropped 1; count of bases not matched to a gene: 6. Germline V gene data show CDR1 as SGHRS and CDR2 as YFSETQ. The CDR3 spans 17 residues. The CDR3 protein is CASSSQGTGVTNEKLFF. CDR3 nucleotide sequence: TGCGCCAGCAGCTCGCAAGGGACAGGGGTAACTAATGAAAAACTGTTTTTT.

The chain combines TRBV3-1 (or the pseudogene TRBV3-2) with TRBJ1-3; no clear D. Germline V CDR1 and CDR2: LGHDT, YNNKEL (reference sequence). With 4 bases removed from V and 3 bases from J, the gap between germline ends came to 7 bases. There are 13 residues in the CDR3. DNA of the CDR3: TGTGCCAGCAGCCCTGAGCTTGGAAACACCATATATTTT. The encoded protein is CASSPELGNTIYF.

The chain links TRBV5-4 to TRBJ2-5; tentatively, D is TRBD1 (6 bases). The CDR3 is 14 residues long. V gave up 4 bases and J gave up 5 bases, with 15 bases separating them. Germline V gives CDR1 SGHNT, CDR2 YYREEE (reference sequence). The CDR3 loop is CASSQQGPRETQYF. Here the CDR3 DNA reads TGTGCCAGCAGCCAACAGGGCCCAAGGGAGACCCAGTACTTC.

The chain couples TRBV25-1 to TRBJ1-2, with 12 nucleotides matching TRBD1. V lost 1 base and J lost 7; bases outside the gene matches: 4. Germline assignment: CDR1 MGHDK and CDR2 SYGVNS. The CDR3 has 15 residues. CDR3 protein: CASSEFGTGGFGYTF. The CDR3 DNA reads TGTGCCAGCAGTGAATTCGGGACAGGGGGCTTTGGCTACACCTTC.

The V call is TRBV11-2, the J call TRBJ2-7; 7 bases agree with TRBD2. In germline, CDR1 is SGHAT, CDR2 FQNNGV. CDR3 size: 15 residues. J gave up 2 bases and V 4 bases, and 8 bases lay outside the gene matches. In DNA, the CDR3 is TGTGCCAGCAGCTCAGCGGGACTACAAGCCTACGAGCAGTACTTC. Residues: CASSSAGLQAYEQYF.

This sequence joins TRBV25-1 and TRBJ1-2, with no clear D. The V and J ends lost 3 bases and 4 bases respectively, with 18 bases between them. The CDR3 is 16 residues long. CDR1 MGHDK and CDR2 SYGVNS come from the germline V gene. CDR3 region: CASSDPGGQRGYGYTF. DNA for the CDR3: TGTGCCAGCAGTGACCCGGGTGGGCAGCGGGGCTATGGCTACACCTTC.

This clone has only one observation. The V and J genes are TRBV3-1 (or the pseudogene TRBV3-2) and TRBJ2-7, with 8 bases matching TRBD1. The germline V gene encodes CDR1 LGHDT and CDR2 YNNKEL (reference sequence). The CDR3 contains 16 residues. Trimming took 4 bases from V and 3 from J; bases not matched to a gene: 11. In DNA, the CDR3 is TGTGCCAGCAGCCCCTCGACCGGGACAGGCTACTACGAGCAGTACTTC. Translating gives CASSPSTGTGYYEQYF.

The genes are TRBV3-1 (or the pseudogene TRBV3-2) and TRBJ2-7, with no clear D. The CDR3 runs to 14 residues. The V and J ends lost 3 bases and 0 bases respectively, with 9 bases between them. The germline V gene has CDR1 LGHDT and CDR2 YNNKEL (reference sequence). DNA for the CDR3: TGTGCCAGCAGCCAGGCACAGAGCTCCTACGAGCAGTACTTC. It encodes CASSQAQSSYEQYF.

This rearrangement joins TRBV4-2 to TRBJ2-7; 9 bases align to TRBD1. The J segment lost 2 bases and the V segment lost 1 base, leaving 3 bases of the junction unmatched. The CDR3 contains 15 residues. Looked up from germline, CDR1 is LGHNA and CDR2 is YNFKEQ. The CDR3 loop is CASSQGTGATYEQYF. As DNA, the CDR3 is TGTGCCAGCAGCCAAGGGACAGGGGCGACCTACGAGCAGTACTTC.

The J gene is TRBJ1-1, the V gene TRBV6-1; a possible D gene is TRBD1 (5 bases). CDR1 and CDR2 (germline): MNHNS, SASEGT. V was cut by 3 bases and J by 5 bases, with 10 bases left in between. This CDR3 is 13 amino acids long. CDR3 amino acids: CASSESPGTEAFF. The CDR3 region has the DNA TGTGCCAGCAGTGAGTCCCCAGGGACTGAAGCTTTCTTT.

This clone was seen more than once but under ten times. The chain links TRBV30 to TRBJ2-7; 9 bases are a match to TRBD1. Looked up from germline, CDR1 is GTSNPN and CDR2 is SVGIG (reference sequence). Unmatched junction bases numbered 3, after V lost 2 bases and J lost 1 base. The CDR3 is made up of 14 amino acids. DNA of the CDR3: TGTGCCTGGAGTCCCGACAGGGGGTCCTACGAGCAGTACTTC. Translation: CAWSPDRGSYEQYF.

V usage is TRBV5-1 and J usage is TRBJ1-1; D possibly corresponds to TRBD1 (6 bases). Germline lookup yields CDR1 SGHRS and CDR2 YFSETQ. V was clipped by 4 bases and J by 6 bases, with 22 bases between them. This CDR3 spans 16 amino acids. In nucleotides, the CDR3 is TGCGCCAGCAGCACTATAACCAGGGGTCAGGCCGCTGAAGCTTTCTTT. This encodes CASSTITRGQAAEAFF.

This chain uses TRBV25-1 with TRBJ2-4; D call uncertain. The CDR3 extends over 13 amino acids. V was clipped by 2 bases and J by 15 bases, with 17 bases between them. The germline V gene has CDR1 MGHDK and CDR2 SYGVNS. CDR3 in amino acids: CASSENIAATRYF. CDR3 sequence (DNA): TGTGCCAGCAGTGAAAATATAGCCGCTACCCGGTACTTC.

This CDR3 is CASGHPGQGTDTQYF. CDR3 nucleotides: TGCGCCAGCGGACATCCGGGACAGGGGACAGATACGCAGTATTTT. V and J are TRBV5-1 and TRBJ2-3, with 10 bases matching TRBD1. The CDR3 loop spans 15 amino acids. V lost 7 bases to trimming and J lost 3 bases; unmatched junction nucleotides: 8. Per the germline V gene, CDR1 is SGHRS and CDR2 is YFSETQ.

V is TRBV4-1 and J is TRBJ1-5; D is possibly TRBD1 (5 bases). This CDR3 spans 15 amino acids. Trimming took off 4 bases at V and 1 base at J, with 11 bases between the two ends. Germline V gene data show CDR1 as MGHRA and CDR2 as YSYEKL. The CDR3 sequence: CASSPRGESNQPQHF. The DNA for the CDR3 is TGCGCCAGCAGCCCTCGGGGGGAGAGCAATCAGCCCCAGCATTTT.